The clone carrying this T cell receptor (beta chain) was observed many times. Its antigen is as yet unknown. These data belong to a study of T cells in Graves' hyperthyroidism and ophthalmopathy. TCR beta CDR3 regions were amplified from RNA transcripts. The TCR CDR3 was amplified in a first-round RT-PCR using the HTBI primer set. TCRdb redid the calling of the multiplex PCR reads with MiXCR, one entry per CDR3 protein. The table lists about 400,000 distinct CDR3 sequences, 15% to 19% of them singletons, with 7.5% to 8% in the top ten. Stable Graves' hyperthyroidism denoted no ophthalmopathy progression over 18 months. Diagnoses were made from clinical symptoms, serum measures (thyroxine and TRAb), thyroid ultrasound and orbital computed tomography. Trimming pared 1 base from V and 0 bases from J, leaving 13 bases between. Germline CDR1 and CDR2: LGHDT and YNNKEL (reference sequence). The CDR3 sequence is 17 residues long.

Study findings and constraints: In the analysis, a 13 V-J model separated ophthalmopathy from stable hyperthyroidism. Before onset, ophthalmopathy was predicted by the model a median about six months earlier.

The TCR sequence derives from a woman aged 18-29 years with Graves' hyperthyroidism. The chain joins TRBV3-1 to TRBJ1-3; no definite D call. The sequenced sample consisted of blood. CDR3 bases: TGTGCCAGCAGCCAAGGGTCGAGCGGCTTCTCTGGAAACACCATATATTTT. Translation gives CASSQGSSGFSGNTIYF.